A single sample gave rise to the 13 T cell receptor beta chains below, sequenced in a study of T-cell memory formation after mild COVID-19. TCRdb reanalysed the 5' RACE reads using MiXCR and keeps one entry per CDR3 protein. Of under 250,000 distinct CDR3 sequences in the sample, over 8.5% were seen once. The sequenced sample was PBMCs or a T cell subset sorted from them (not recorded which). The receptor set was obtained from a man in his late teens or twenties who had mild COVID-19 (a few samples of this study predate the infection). Cell type and time point are not known.

This chain links TRBV28 with TRBJ1-3; D is uncertain. Germline CDR1 and CDR2: MDHEN and SYDVKM. This CDR3 is 15 amino acids long. The V end was cut by 3 bases, the J end by 0 bases, with 9 bases between. CDR3 amino acids: CASSFLVGSGNTIYF. CDR3 DNA: TGTGCCAGCAGTTTCCTAGTGGGCTCTGGAAACACCATATATTTT.

The chain is built from TRBV5-1 and TRBJ1-3; D might be TRBD1 (5 bases). CDR3 length: 14 residues. Germline CDR1 is SGHRS and CDR2 is YFSETQ. V was shortened by 4 bases and J by 7 bases, with 15 bases between the two germline ends. The CDR3 sequence: CASSPDGTKNTIYF. DNA of the CDR3: TGCGCCAGCAGCCCTGACGGGACGAAGAACACCATATATTTT.

This clonotype was detected many times. The V and J genes are TRBV5-1 and TRBJ1-1, with D hard to call. The CDR3 has 14 amino acids. Per the germline V gene, CDR1 is SGHRS and CDR2 is YFSETQ. Trimming took off 1 base at V and 3 bases at J, with 10 bases between the two ends. The CDR3 DNA follows: TGCGCCAGCAGCTTGTCTCCGTCGGACACTGAAGCTTTCTTT. Translated: CASSLSPSDTEAFF.

The J gene is TRBJ2-3, the V gene TRBV7-9, with 8 bases identical to TRBD2. The CDR3 sequence is 16 residues long. Germline V gene data show CDR1 as SEHNR and CDR2 as FQNEAQ (reference sequence). V was pared by 2 bases and J by 2 bases, with 6 bases of the junction left unmatched. DNA of the CDR3: TGTGCCAGCAGCTTAACACCTAGCGGGCCCACAGATACGCAGTATTTT. This codes for CASSLTPSGPTDTQYF.

This clonotype was seen repeatedly, ten times or more. The chain is built from TRBV6-2 or TRBV6-3 and TRBJ2-7; D is unclear. The V gene's germline CDR1 is MNHEY and CDR2 SVGEGT. The V gene lost 10 bases and the J gene lost 3 bases, with 16 bases spanning the gap. The CDR3 spans 13 residues. The CDR3 region has the DNA TGTGCCAACCTTTCGTCTGGAAACTACGAGCAGTACTTC. Translation gives CANLSSGNYEQYF.

V is TRBV21-1 and J is TRBJ1-1. TRBV21-1 is recorded as a pseudogene. The CDR3 is 13 residues long. In DNA form, the CDR3 reads TGTGCCAGCAGCAAACCAGGGAACACTGAAGCTTTCTTT. Its translation is CASSKPGNTEAFF.

The genes are TRBV20-1 and TRBJ1-1; weak D call: TRBD1 (5 bases). Germline CDR1 DFQATT, CDR2 SNEGSKA (reference sequence). V lost 4 bases and J lost 1, with 7 bases in between. The CDR3 spans 12 residues. This chain's CDR3 is CSATQGNTEAFF. The CDR3 region has the DNA TGCAGTGCTACGCAGGGGAACACTGAAGCTTTCTTT.

CDR3 coding DNA: TGTGCCAGCAGTTACAGCGGGGGGGCCTACACAGATACGCAGTATTTT. This codes for CASSYSGGAYTDTQYF. The chain links TRBV6-5 to TRBJ2-3, with 10 bases aligning to TRBD2. V lost 2 bases and J lost 2; bases outside the gene matches: 4. Germline V gene data show CDR1 as MNHEY and CDR2 as SVGAGI. The CDR3 has 16 amino acids.

This clonotype was picked up a small number of times. V usage is TRBV29-1 and J usage is TRBJ2-3, with no clear D. CDR1 is SQVTM, CDR2 ANQGSEA, per germline. The CDR3 is 10 residues long. The V and J ends lost 4 bases and 6 bases respectively, with 5 bases between them. CDR3 sequence: CSVGGDTQYF. Written as DNA, the CDR3 is TGCAGCGTTGGTGGGGATACGCAGTATTTT.

The chain combines TRBV7-2 with TRBJ2-5, with D hard to call. V gave up 6 bases and J gave up 5 bases, with 13 bases separating them. The CDR3 length is 13 residues. From germline, CDR1 is SGHTA and CDR2 FQGNSA. The CDR3 reads CASSRTLLETQYF. The CDR3 DNA follows: TGTGCCAGCAGTCGGACGCTATTGGAGACCCAGTACTTC.

This clonotype was observed a handful of times. The genes are TRBV29-1 and TRBJ2-1; 7 bases match TRBD1. Trimming at V came to 7 bases and at J to 9 bases, leaving 12 bases not matched to a gene. Germline CDR1 reads SQVTM; CDR2 reads ANQGSEA. This CDR3 region has 13 residues. The DNA of the CDR3 is TGCAGCGCCGCTTTACAGGGGCGGAGTGAGCAGTTCTTC. It encodes CSAALQGRSEQFF.

In this sample, this clonotype turned up a few times. The CDR3 loop is CASSEYPPGPRYNEQFF. CDR3 in DNA: TGTGCCAGCAGTGAATATCCCCCAGGGCCGAGGTACAATGAGCAGTTCTTC. This chain links TRBV6-1 with TRBJ2-1, with a tentative D call TRBD1 (5 bases). The germline V and J ends were trimmed by 2 bases and 4 bases, with 18 bases remaining between them. Germline V gene lookup returns CDR1 MNHNS and CDR2 SASEGT. This CDR3 region has 17 residues.

The rearrangement uses TRBV11-3 and TRBJ2-7, with a tentative D call TRBD2 (6 bases). Deletions cut 5 bases from V and 6 bases from J, with 11 bases between. This CDR3 is built from 12 residues. Germline values: CDR1 SGHNT, CDR2 YENEEA. CDR3 DNA: TGTGCCAGCAGCCCTTGGACTACCGAGCAGTACGTC. This codes for CASSPWTTEQYV.